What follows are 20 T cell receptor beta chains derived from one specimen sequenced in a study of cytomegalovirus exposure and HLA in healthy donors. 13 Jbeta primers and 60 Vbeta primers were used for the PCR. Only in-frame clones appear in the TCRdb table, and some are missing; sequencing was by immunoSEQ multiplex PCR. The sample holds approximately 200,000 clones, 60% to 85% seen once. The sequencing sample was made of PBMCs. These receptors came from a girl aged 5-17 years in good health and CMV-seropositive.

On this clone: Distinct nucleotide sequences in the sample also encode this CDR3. In DNA form, the CDR3 reads TGTGCCAGCAGCTTGGGGGACAGGCTTAATCAGCCCCAGCATTTT. The encoded protein is CASSLGDRLNQPQHF. This rearrangement joins TRBV7-9 to TRBJ1-5; TRBD1 matches at 8 bases. After removal of 3 bases from V and 4 bases from J, the junction contained 5 bases not matched to a gene. The CDR3 runs 15 residues. Per germline, CDR1 SEHNR and CDR2 FQNEAQ (reference sequence).

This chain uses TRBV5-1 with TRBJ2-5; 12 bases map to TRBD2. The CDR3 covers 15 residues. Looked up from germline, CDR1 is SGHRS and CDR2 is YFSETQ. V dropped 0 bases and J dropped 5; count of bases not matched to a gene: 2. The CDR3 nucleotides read TGCGCCAGCAGCTTGGGGACTAGCGGGGAGGAGACCCAGTACTTC. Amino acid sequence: CASSLGTSGEETQYF.

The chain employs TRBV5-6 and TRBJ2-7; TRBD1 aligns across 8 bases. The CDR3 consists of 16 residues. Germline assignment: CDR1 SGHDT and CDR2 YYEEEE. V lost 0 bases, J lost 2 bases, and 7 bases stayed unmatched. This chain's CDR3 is CASSLEAGTGAYEQYF. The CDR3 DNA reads TGTGCCAGCAGCTTGGAGGCAGGGACAGGCGCCTACGAGCAGTACTTC.

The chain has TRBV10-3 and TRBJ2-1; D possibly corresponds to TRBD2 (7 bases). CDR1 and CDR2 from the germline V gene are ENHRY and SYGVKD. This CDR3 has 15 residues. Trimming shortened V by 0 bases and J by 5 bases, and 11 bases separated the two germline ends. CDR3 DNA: TGTGCCATCAGTGAGTCCTTAGGGGGGGACAATGAGCAGTTCTTC. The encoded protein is CAISESLGGDNEQFF.

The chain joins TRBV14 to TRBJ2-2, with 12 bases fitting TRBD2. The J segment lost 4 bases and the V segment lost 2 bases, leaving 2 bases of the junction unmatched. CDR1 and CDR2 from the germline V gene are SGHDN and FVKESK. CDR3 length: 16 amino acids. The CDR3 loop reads CASSQLAGGLTGELFF. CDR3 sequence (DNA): TGTGCCAGCAGCCAACTAGCGGGAGGGCTCACCGGGGAGCTGTTTTTT.

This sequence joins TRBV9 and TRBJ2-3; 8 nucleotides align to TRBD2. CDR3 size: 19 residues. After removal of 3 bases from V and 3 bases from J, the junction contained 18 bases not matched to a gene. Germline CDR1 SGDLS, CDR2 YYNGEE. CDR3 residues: CASSATPIGDRGGTDTQYF. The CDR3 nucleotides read TGTGCCAGCAGCGCGACCCCCATAGGGGATCGGGGGGGGACAGATACGCAGTATTTT.

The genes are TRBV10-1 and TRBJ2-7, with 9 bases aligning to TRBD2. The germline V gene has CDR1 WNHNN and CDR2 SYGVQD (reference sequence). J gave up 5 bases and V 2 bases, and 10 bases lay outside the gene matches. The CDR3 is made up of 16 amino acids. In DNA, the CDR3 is TGCGCCAGCAGTGAGGGCCCCTTAGCGGGGGAAAACGAGCAGTACTTC. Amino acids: CASSEGPLAGENEQYF.

The chain's CDR3 is CASSPDRNSPLHF. In DNA, the CDR3 is TGTGCCAGCAGCCCGGACAGAAATTCACCCCTCCACTTT. The chain recombines TRBV5-4 with TRBJ1-6, with a weak D call TRBD1 (6 bases). Germline V CDR1 and CDR2: SGHNT, YYREEE (reference sequence). V was shortened by 4 bases and J by 7 bases, with 9 bases between the two germline ends. The CDR3 is 13 amino acids.

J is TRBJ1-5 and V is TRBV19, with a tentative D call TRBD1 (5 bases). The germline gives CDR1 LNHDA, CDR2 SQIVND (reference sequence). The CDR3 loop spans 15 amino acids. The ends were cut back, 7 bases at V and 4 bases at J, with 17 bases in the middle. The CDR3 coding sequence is TGTGCCAGTAAAGGGGAACGGACACCGAATCAGCCCCAGCATTTT. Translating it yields CASKGERTPNQPQHF.

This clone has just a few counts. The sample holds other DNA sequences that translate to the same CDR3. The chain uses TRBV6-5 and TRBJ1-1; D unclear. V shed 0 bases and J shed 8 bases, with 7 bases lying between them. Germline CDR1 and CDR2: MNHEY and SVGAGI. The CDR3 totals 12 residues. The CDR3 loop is CASSYSGREAFF. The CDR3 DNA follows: TGTGCCAGCAGTTACTCTGGCAGAGAAGCTTTCTTT.

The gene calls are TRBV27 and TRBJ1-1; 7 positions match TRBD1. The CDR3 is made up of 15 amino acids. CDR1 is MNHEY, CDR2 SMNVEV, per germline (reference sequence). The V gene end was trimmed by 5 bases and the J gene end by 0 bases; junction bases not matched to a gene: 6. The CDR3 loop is CASSPRQGMNTEAFF. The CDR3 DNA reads TGTGCCAGCAGTCCGAGACAGGGAATGAACACTGAAGCTTTCTTT.

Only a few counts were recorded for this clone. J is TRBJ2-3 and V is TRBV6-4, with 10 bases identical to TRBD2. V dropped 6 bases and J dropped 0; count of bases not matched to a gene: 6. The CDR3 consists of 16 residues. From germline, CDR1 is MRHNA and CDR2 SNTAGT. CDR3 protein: CASSDDSGGSTDTQYF. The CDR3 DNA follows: TGTGCCAGCAGCGATGATAGCGGGGGGAGCACAGATACGCAGTATTTT.

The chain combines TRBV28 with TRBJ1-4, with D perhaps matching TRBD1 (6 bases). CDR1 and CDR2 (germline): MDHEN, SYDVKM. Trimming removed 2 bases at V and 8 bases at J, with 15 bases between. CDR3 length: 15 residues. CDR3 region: CASSLKTGLGEKLFF. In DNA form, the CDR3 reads TGTGCCAGCAGTTTAAAGACAGGTTTAGGGGAAAAACTGTTTTTT.

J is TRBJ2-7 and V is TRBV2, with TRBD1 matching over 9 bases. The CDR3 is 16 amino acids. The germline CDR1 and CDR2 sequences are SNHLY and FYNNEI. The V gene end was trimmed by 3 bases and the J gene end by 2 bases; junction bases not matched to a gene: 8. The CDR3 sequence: CASSDFWGQGAYEQYF. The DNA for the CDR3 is TGTGCCAGCAGTGATTTCTGGGGACAGGGAGCCTACGAGCAGTACTTC.

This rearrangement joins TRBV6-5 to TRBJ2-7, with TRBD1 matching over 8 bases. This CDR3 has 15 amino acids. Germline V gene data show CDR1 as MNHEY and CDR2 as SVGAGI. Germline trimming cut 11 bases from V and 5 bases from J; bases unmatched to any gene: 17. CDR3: CASSASATGDHEQYF. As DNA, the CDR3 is TGTGCCTCCTCAGCCTCCGCGACAGGGGACCACGAGCAGTACTTC.

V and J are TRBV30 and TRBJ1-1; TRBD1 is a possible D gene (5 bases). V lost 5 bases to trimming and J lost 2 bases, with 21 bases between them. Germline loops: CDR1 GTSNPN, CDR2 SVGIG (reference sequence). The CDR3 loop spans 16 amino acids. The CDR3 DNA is TGTGCCTGGGGGGGGGTTGCGTCAGGGAGTAACACTGAAGCTTTCTTT. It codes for CAWGGVASGSNTEAFF.

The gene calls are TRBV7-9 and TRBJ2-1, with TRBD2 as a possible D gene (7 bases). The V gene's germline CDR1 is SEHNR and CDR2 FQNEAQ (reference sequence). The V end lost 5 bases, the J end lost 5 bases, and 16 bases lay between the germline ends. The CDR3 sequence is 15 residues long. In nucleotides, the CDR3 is TGTGCCAGCAGCGGCACGGAGGGGGGGCACAATGAGCAGTTCTTC. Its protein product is CASSGTEGGHNEQFF.

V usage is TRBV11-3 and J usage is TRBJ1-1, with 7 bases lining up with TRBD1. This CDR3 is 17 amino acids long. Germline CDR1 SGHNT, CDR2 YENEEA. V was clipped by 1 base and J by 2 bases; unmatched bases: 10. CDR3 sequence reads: CASSLVPRQGLNTEAFF. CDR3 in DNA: TGTGCCAGCAGCTTAGTCCCCAGACAGGGACTTAACACTGAAGCTTTCTTT. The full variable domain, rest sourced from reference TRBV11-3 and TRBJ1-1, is EAGVVQSPRYKIIEKKQPVAFWCNPISGHNTLYWYLQNLGQGPELLIRYENEEAVDDSQLPKDRFSAERLKGVDSTLKIQPAELGDSAVYLCASSLVPRQGLNTEAFFGQGTRLTVV.

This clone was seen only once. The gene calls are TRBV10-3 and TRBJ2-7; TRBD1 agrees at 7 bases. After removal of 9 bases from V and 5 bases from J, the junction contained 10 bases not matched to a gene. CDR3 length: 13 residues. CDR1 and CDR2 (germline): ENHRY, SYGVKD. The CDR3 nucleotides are TGTGCCATTTCGTGGGACAGTCAACACGAGCAGTACTTC. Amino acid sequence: CAISWDSQHEQYF.

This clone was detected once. The CDR3 loop is CASSRQGHSYEQYF. The CDR3 DNA is TGTGCCAGCAGCCGACAGGGCCACTCCTACGAGCAGTACTTC. V usage is TRBV6-5 and J usage is TRBJ2-7; TRBD1 agrees at 7 bases. V shed 6 bases and J 0 bases; nucleotides not matched to a gene: 5. This CDR3 has 14 amino acids. Looked up from germline, CDR1 is MNHEY and CDR2 is SVGAGI.